This T cell receptor beta chain originates from a study of control samples from healthy donors and cancer patients. V dropped 4 bases and J dropped 3 bases, with 13 bases sitting between them. The germline CDR1 and CDR2 sequences are SGHVS and FQNEAQ. The CDR3 totals 15 residues. Only in-frame clones appear in the TCRdb table, and some are missing; sequencing was by immunoSEQ multiplex PCR. The table records 150,000 to 200,000 clones, around nine tenths of them present only once. The rearrangement links TRBV7-8 to TRBJ2-1; possibly TRBD2 for D (5 bases). The source material was blood. The TCR was taken from a man between 18 and 35 years old in good health. The chain's CDR3 is CASSSPTSHYNEQFF. The CDR3 nucleotides read TGTGCCAGCAGCTCCCCCACTAGTCACTACAATGAGCAGTTCTTC.